These 12 T cell receptor beta chains share one sample of origin, sequenced in a study of blood T cell repertoires in COVID-19. TCRdb keeps only in-frame clones here, not all; method: immunoSEQ multiplex PCR. Found here are about 59,000 clones, approximately 85% of them singletons; the top ten hold roughly 18%. Material: peripheral blood. The source of these receptors is a human donor in a cohort sampled during active COVID-19.

This clone turned up a few times. The chain links TRBV6-4 to TRBJ2-3, with D maybe TRBD2 (6 bases). With 6 bases removed from V and 1 base from J, the gap between germline ends came to 17 bases. This CDR3 has 16 residues. The germline V gene encodes CDR1 MRHNA and CDR2 SNTAGT. The CDR3 coding sequence is TGTGCCAGCAGCGAGAGTGAAGGCGGGGGCACAGATACGCAGTATTTT. Its protein product is CASSESEGGGTDTQYF.

The CDR3 DNA reads as TGTGCCAGCAGCCAGGGGATTTTACGGGACAAATTCCTCAGGACCCAGTACTTC. It translates to CASSQGILRDKFLRTQYF. The V call is TRBV14, the J call TRBJ2-5; a weak D match, TRBD1 (6 bases). Between the trimmed V and J ends, which lost 3 bases and 7 bases, there was a span of 27 bases. Looked up from germline, CDR1 is SGHDN and CDR2 is FVKESK. The CDR3 has 18 residues.

Remarks on this clone: Other DNA sequences in this specimen translate into the identical CDR3. CDR3 region: CASSEGTGVNSPLHF. For the CDR3, the DNA is TGTGCCAGCAGCGAGGGGACAGGGGTTAATTCACCCCTCCACTTT. The chain employs TRBV3-1 (or the pseudogene TRBV3-2) and TRBJ1-6; TRBD1 matches 10 bases. Trimming took 5 bases from V and 6 from J; bases not matched to a gene: 4. The CDR3 consists of 15 residues. Germline V gives CDR1 LGHDT, CDR2 YNNKEL (reference sequence).

The J gene is TRBJ2-5, the V gene TRBV11-3, with D perhaps TRBD2 (5 bases). Per the germline V gene, CDR1 is SGHNT and CDR2 is YENEEA. The CDR3 is 14 residues long. V was pared by 4 bases and J by 5 bases, with 14 bases between. As DNA, the CDR3 is TGTGCCAGCAGCTCCGCGATTGGGGAGGAGACCCAGTACTTC. It yields the protein CASSSAIGEETQYF.

V gene TRBV19 combines with J gene TRBJ2-7, with 7 nucleotides matching TRBD1. This CDR3 contains 13 residues. CDR1 LNHDA and CDR2 SQIVND come from the germline V gene (reference sequence). V lost 4 bases to trimming and J lost 3 bases; unmatched junction nucleotides: 3. The CDR3 region is CASSTGQDYEQYF. The CDR3 coding sequence is TGTGCCAGTAGTACCGGACAGGACTACGAGCAGTACTTC.

The rearrangement joins TRBV10-3 to TRBJ1-4, with D possibly TRBD1 on 5 matching bases. With 0 bases removed from V and 7 bases from J, the gap between germline ends came to 9 bases. The CDR3 spans 14 residues. Germline V gene lookup returns CDR1 ENHRY and CDR2 SYGVKD. CDR3 residues: CAISESTVAEKLFF. The CDR3 nucleotides read TGTGCCATCAGTGAGTCGACAGTAGCTGAAAAACTGTTTTTT.

This clone was counted a single time. The chain joins TRBV14 to TRBJ2-3, with D possibly being TRBD2 (6 bases). The V end lost 1 base, the J end lost 8 bases, and 7 bases lay between the germline ends. Germline V gene lookup returns CDR1 SGHDN and CDR2 FVKESK. The CDR3 is 12 amino acids. The chain's CDR3 is CASSQGRVTQYF. CDR3 sequence (DNA): TGTGCCAGCAGCCAAGGGAGGGTTACGCAGTATTTT.

The V gene is TRBV12-5, the J gene TRBJ2-1, with 14 bases matching TRBD2. The V segment lost 5 bases and the J segment 8 bases; nucleotides outside the gene matches: 2. Germline V lookup: CDR1 LGHNT, CDR2 FRNRAP. This CDR3 is built from 14 residues. The CDR3 nucleotides read TGTGCTAGTGGTGTGGGACTAGCGGGGGATGAGCAGTTCTTC. This translates into CASGVGLAGDEQFF.

This clone was observed a single time. The rearrangement uses TRBV3-1 (or the pseudogene TRBV3-2) and TRBJ1-5; 8 bases are a match to TRBD1. Germline V gene sequence: CDR1 LGHDT, CDR2 YNNKEL (reference sequence). The CDR3 has 16 amino acids. J gave up 5 bases and V 3 bases, and 9 bases lay outside the gene matches. The CDR3 DNA follows: TGTGCCAGCAGCCACCAAGGACAGGGCGGCGATCAGCCCCAGCATTTT. It is translated as CASSHQGQGGDQPQHF.

This chain connects TRBV4-2 to TRBJ2-7; TRBD2 aligns across 10 bases. With V trimmed by 1 base and J by 3 bases, 6 bases remained unmatched. From germline, CDR1 is LGHNA and CDR2 YNFKEQ. The CDR3 is 16 residues long. The DNA for the CDR3 is TGTGCCAGCAGCCAAGGGTTAGCGGGGGGTCACTACGAGCAGTACTTC. This sequence encodes CASSQGLAGGHYEQYF.

The V and J genes are TRBV6-2 or TRBV6-3 and TRBJ2-2, with 8 positions matching TRBD1. The CDR3 runs 18 residues. The ends lost 4 bases at V and 0 bases at J; junction bases unmatched: 10. Germline V gene data show CDR1 as MNHEY and CDR2 as SVGEGT. The CDR3 here is CASSSRPGQEPNTGELFF. CDR3 nucleotides: TGTGCCAGCAGTTCGCGCCCGGGACAGGAACCGAACACCGGGGAGCTGTTTTTT.

To note about this clone: Different DNA sequences within this sample yield the same CDR3. The chain is built from TRBV20-1 and TRBJ2-7; D not certain. The CDR3 length is 11 residues. Trimming left V 3 bases short and J 5 bases short, with 8 bases between. Germline V gene data show CDR1 as DFQATT and CDR2 as SNEGSKA (reference sequence). CDR3 in amino acids: CSASSGHEQYF. CDR3 coding DNA: TGCAGTGCTAGTAGTGGCCACGAGCAGTACTTC.